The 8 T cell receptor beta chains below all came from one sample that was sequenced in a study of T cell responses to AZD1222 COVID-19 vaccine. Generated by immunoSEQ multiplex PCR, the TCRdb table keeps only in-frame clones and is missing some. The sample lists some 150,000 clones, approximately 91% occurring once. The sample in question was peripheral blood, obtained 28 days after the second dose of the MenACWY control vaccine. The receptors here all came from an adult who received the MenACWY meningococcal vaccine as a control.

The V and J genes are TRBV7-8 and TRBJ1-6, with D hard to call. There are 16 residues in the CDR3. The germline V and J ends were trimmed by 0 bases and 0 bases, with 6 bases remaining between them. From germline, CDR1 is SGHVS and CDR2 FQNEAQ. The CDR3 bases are TGTGCCAGCAGCTTAGCCCCTAGCTCCTATAATTCACCCCTCCACTTT. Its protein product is CASSLAPSSYNSPLHF. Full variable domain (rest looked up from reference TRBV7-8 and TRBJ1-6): GAGVSQSPRYKVAKRGQDVALRCDPISGHVSLFWYQQALGQGPEFLTYFQNEAQLDKSGLPSDRFFAERPEGSVSTLKIQRTQQEDSAVYLCASSLAPSSYNSPLHFGNGTRLTVT.

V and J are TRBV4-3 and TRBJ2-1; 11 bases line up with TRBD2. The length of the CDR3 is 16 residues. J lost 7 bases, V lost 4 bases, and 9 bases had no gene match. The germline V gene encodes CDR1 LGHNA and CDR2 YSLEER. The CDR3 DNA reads TGCGCCAGCAGCCTCGGCTCTAGCGGGGGGTCGAATGAGCAGTTCTTC. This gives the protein CASSLGSSGGSNEQFF.

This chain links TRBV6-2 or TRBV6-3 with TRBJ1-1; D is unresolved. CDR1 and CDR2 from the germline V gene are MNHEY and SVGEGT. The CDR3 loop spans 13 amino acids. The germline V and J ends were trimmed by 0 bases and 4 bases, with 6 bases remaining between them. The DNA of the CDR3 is TGTGCCAGCAGTTACTCGACGCGCACTGAAGCTTTCTTT. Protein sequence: CASSYSTRTEAFF.

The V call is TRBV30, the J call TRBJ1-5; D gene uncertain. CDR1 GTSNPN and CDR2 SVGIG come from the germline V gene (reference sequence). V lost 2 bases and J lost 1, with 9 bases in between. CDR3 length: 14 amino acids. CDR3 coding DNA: TGTGCCTGGAGTCGCAGGAAGAGCAATCAGCCCCAGCATTTT. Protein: CAWSRRKSNQPQHF.

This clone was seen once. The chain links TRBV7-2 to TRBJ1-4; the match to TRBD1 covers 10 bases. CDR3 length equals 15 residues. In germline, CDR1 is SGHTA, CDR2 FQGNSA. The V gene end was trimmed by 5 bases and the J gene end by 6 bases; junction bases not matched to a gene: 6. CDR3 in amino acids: CASSTRTGGDEKLFF. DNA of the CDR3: TGTGCCAGCAGCACCCGGACAGGGGGAGATGAAAAACTGTTTTTT.

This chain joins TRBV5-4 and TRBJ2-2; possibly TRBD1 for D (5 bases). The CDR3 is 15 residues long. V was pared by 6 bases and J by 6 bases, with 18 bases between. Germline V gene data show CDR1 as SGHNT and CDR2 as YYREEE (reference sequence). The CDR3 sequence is CASKGAREGPGELFF. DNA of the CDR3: TGTGCCAGCAAAGGGGCCAGGGAAGGACCCGGGGAGCTGTTTTTT. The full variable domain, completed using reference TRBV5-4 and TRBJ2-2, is ETGVTQSPTHLIKTRGQQVTLRCSSQSGHNTVSWYQQALGQGPQFIFQYYREEENGRGNFPPRFSGLQFPNYSSELNVNALELDDSALYLCASKGAREGPGELFFGEGSRLTVL.

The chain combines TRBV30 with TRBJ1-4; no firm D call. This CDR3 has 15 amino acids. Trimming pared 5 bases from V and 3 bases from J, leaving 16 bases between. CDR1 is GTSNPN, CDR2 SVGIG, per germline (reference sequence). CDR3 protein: CAWALMASSNEKLFF. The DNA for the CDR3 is TGTGCCTGGGCGCTGATGGCCAGCTCTAATGAAAAACTGTTTTTT.

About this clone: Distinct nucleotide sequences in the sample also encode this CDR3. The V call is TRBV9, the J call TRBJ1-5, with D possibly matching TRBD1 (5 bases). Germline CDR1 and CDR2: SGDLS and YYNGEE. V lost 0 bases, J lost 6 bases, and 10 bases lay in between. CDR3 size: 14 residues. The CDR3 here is CASSVGQGGQPQHF. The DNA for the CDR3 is TGTGCCAGCAGCGTAGGCCAGGGAGGTCAGCCCCAGCATTTT. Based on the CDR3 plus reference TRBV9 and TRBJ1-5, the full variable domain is DSGVTQTPKHLITATGQRVTLRCSPRSGDLSVYWYQQSLDQGLQFLIQYYNGEERAKGNILERFSAQQFPDLHSELNLSSLELGDSALYFCASSVGQGGQPQHFGDGTRLSIL.